This T cell receptor beta chain is from a study of CD8+ T cells in alopecia areata (dated by TCRdb to 2016 to 2019). Study-wide context: The treated patients took part in an open-label pilot trial in which moderate-to-severe alopecia areata was treated with oral tofacitinib at 5 to 10 mg twice daily. Patients received tofacitinib for 6 to 18 months and were then followed off drug for 6 months to check for delayed response and recurrence. To study T cell clonal expansion in alopecia areata, the researchers applied high-throughput TCRbeta sequencing to both the C3H/HeJ mouse model and human patients. Human TCRbeta sequencing covered scalp tissue and sorted CD4+ and CD8+ peripheral blood T cells from patchy and totalis/universalis alopecia areata patients and healthy controls. Biopsies were taken from tofacitinib-treated patients at baseline and at 4 and 24 weeks of treatment, and a later scalp biopsy was taken in several of the tofacitinib-treated patients. Clonality in the scalp was compared among normal scalp (n=4), patchy alopecia areata scalp (n=8), and alopecia totalis/universalis scalp (n=8). The RNA source kit depended on sample type: the PAXgene miRNA kit for fixed scalp, the miRNeasy kit for PBMCs, and the RNeasy kit for mouse skin. TCRbeta CDR3 regions were amplified by immunoSEQ multiplex PCR with 35 Vbeta forward and 13 Jbeta reverse primers. Here is what the overall study found, with its caveats: Unlike mouse skin, where gammadelta T cells dominate, normal human skin contains resident alphabeta T cells that get sequenced too, which complicates analysis of the scalp TCR repertoire. Shared TCR sequences between patients were less evident than in mice, which may be partly attributable to HLA diversity in the patient population. Compared with normal scalp, lesional scalp, particularly in alopecia totalis/universalis, had higher clonality and more expanded CD8+ clones, which suggests antigenic drive.

Library preparation employed the immunoSEQ multiplex PCR assay. RNA was extracted from all samples and reverse transcribed into cDNA as template for TCR sequencing. First-strand cDNA was synthesized with SuperScript III using a 2:1 mix of oligo-dT and random hexamers. A synthetic immune receptor repertoire was used to assess amplification bias, and residual bias was removed computationally. For the original study's pipeline: After raw reads were preprocessed to remove errors, the CDR3 was defined following IMGT conventions as running from the conserved cysteine to phenylalanine. Clonality was computed as 1 minus the Shannon entropy, with the entropy normalized by log2 of the number of productive unique TCRs. Scalp TCRbeta sequences were cross-referenced with sorted blood CD4 and CD8 repertoires so that the CD4 or CD8 identity of scalp clones could be inferred. TCRdb provides this immuneACCESS table in a form limited to in-frame rearrangements. Some clones are lacking; in checked studies, under half of them reflect an unresolved V gene, and why the rest are absent is not known. The V and J calls and clone size were taken over from that table, and D and trimming were inferred from the DNA. In this sample the table shows 150,000 or so clones, less than 65% of which occur a single time. Just under 20% of the sample goes to the ten largest clones.

The sample's time point label, decoded: baseline before oral tofacitinib. Peripheral blood and lesional scalp punch biopsies were obtained from patients with alopecia areata. PBMCs were isolated by density centrifugation and stained for CD3, CD4 and CD8, and CD4+ and CD8+ T cells were sorted on a FACSAria. V sheds 5 bases and J sheds 6 bases, leaving 14 bases between their ends. CDR1 and CDR2 (PRHDT, FYEKMQ) derive from the germline V gene (reference sequence). Its CDR3 holds 13 amino acids, cysteine through phenylalanine. Only CDR3 DNA remains: 39 bases, in frame from the first base. Only one count was recorded for this clone. It has no known antigen specificity. The sample holds no much larger clone one base away, and base qualities are not on file.

This TCR was recovered from a human donor with alopecia areata. The rearranged segments are TRBV13 and TRBJ2-7, with the D gene too uncertain to name. The material sequenced was CD8+ T cells sorted from blood, taken at week 0. The nucleotides read TGTGCCAGCAGCCAACCCGACGGCATCGAGCAGTACTTC. This encodes CASSQPDGIEQYF.